One and the same sample provided the 22 T cell receptor beta chains below, sequenced in a study of cytomegalovirus exposure and HLA in healthy donors. Here immunoSEQ multiplex PCR was the method, and the copy in TCRdb shows in-frame clones only, minus some. Of 150,000 or so clones listed, 94% were seen once; the top ten hold 1.5% to 2%. The sequenced sample consisted of PBMCs. These receptor sequences come from a man younger than 30 in good health and CMV-seropositive.

V usage is TRBV7-2 and J usage is TRBJ2-1, with 8 bases that match TRBD2. The ends lost 6 bases at V and 2 bases at J; junction bases unmatched: 6. Germline V gene lookup returns CDR1 SGHTA and CDR2 FQGNSA. The CDR3 contains 15 residues. Here the CDR3 reads CASRDREGPYNEQFF. For the CDR3, the DNA is TGTGCCAGCAGGGACCGGGAGGGCCCCTACAATGAGCAGTTCTTC.

The count of this clone is one. V gene TRBV28 combines with J gene TRBJ2-1; 11 nucleotides align to TRBD2. The length of the CDR3 is 15 residues. With V trimmed by 3 bases and J by 7 bases, 5 bases remained unmatched. Germline V CDR1 and CDR2: MDHEN, SYDVKM. Here the CDR3 DNA reads TGTGCCAGCAGTTTTGGTAGCGGGAGGGAGAATGAGCAGTTCTTC. Translated, it gives CASSFGSGRENEQFF.

This clone has a single count. This chain connects TRBV29-1 to TRBJ1-2, with TRBD1 as a possible D gene (6 bases). Trimming took off 2 bases at V and 7 bases at J, with 11 bases between the two ends. CDR3 length: 12 residues. CDR1 is SQVTM and CDR2 is ANQGSEA in the germline V gene. The CDR3: CSVEQGLAGYTF. The CDR3 nucleotides are TGCAGCGTTGAACAGGGGCTTGCTGGCTACACCTTC.

The rearrangement uses TRBV2 and TRBJ2-5; 10 nucleotides line up with TRBD1. Germline CDR1 SNHLY, CDR2 FYNNEI. Losses at the gene ends were 6 bases for V and 5 bases for J; bases not matched to a gene: 9. This CDR3 has 15 amino acids. CDR3 nucleotide sequence: TGTGCCAGCAGGGGAGACAGGGGGCGGGTGGAGACCCAGTACTTC. Encoded protein: CASRGDRGRVETQYF. Together with reference TRBV2 and TRBJ2-5, the CDR3 gives the full variable domain: EPEVTQTPSHQVTQMGQEVILRCVPISNHLYFYWYRQILGQKVEFLVSFYNNEISEKSEIFDDQFSVERPDGSNFTLKIRSTKLEDSAMYFCASRGDRGRVETQYFGPGTRLLVL.

This clone appeared a single time. The rearrangement joins TRBV29-1 to TRBJ2-5, with D perhaps matching TRBD2 (6 bases). The germline V gene has CDR1 SQVTM and CDR2 ANQGSEA. The CDR3 contains 15 residues. With 6 bases removed from V and 5 bases from J, the gap between germline ends came to 22 bases. The CDR3: CSVQGSGIREETQYF. CDR3 coding DNA: TGCAGCGTCCAAGGGTCCGGGATTCGGGAGGAGACCCAGTACTTC. Combining the CDR3 with reference TRBV29-1 and TRBJ2-5 gives the whole variable domain SAVISQKPSRDICQRGTSLTIQCQVDSQVTMMFWYRQQPGQSLTLIATANQGSEATYESGFVIDKFPISRPNLTFSTLTVSNMSPEDSSIYLCSVQGSGIREETQYFGPGTRLLVL.

The chain uses TRBV7-9 and TRBJ2-3; D is possibly TRBD2 (6 bases). Per the germline V gene, CDR1 is SEHNR and CDR2 is FQNEAQ (reference sequence). CDR3 size: 15 residues. V was clipped by 6 bases and J by 2 bases, with 15 bases between them. CDR3 protein: CASSPRAGYTDTQYF. The CDR3, as DNA: TGTGCCAGCAGTCCAAGGGCGGGATACACAGATACGCAGTATTTT.

CDR3 in DNA: TGTGCCAGCAGTTACCGACAGGGGTGGACTGAAGCTTTCTTT. It is translated as CASSYRQGWTEAFF. J is TRBJ1-1 and V is TRBV6-6; 8 positions agree with TRBD1. CDR1 is MNHNY and CDR2 is SVGAGI in the germline V gene (reference sequence). After removal of 2 bases from V and 5 bases from J, the junction contained 4 bases not matched to a gene. The CDR3 length is 14 residues.

This chain uses TRBV2 with TRBJ1-4; D is uncertain. There are 11 residues in the CDR3. V was clipped by 2 bases and J by 10 bases, with 5 bases between them. Germline V gene data show CDR1 as SNHLY and CDR2 as FYNNEI. The CDR3: CASSESRKLFF. The CDR3, as DNA: TGTGCCAGCAGTGAAAGCCGAAAACTGTTTTTT. Filled out from reference TRBV2 and TRBJ1-4, the complete variable domain reads EPEVTQTPSHQVTQMGQEVILRCVPISNHLYFYWYRQILGQKVEFLVSFYNNEISEKSEIFDDQFSVERPDGSNFTLKIRSTKLEDSAMYFCASSESRKLFFGSGTQLSVL.

This chain links TRBV28 with TRBJ1-2, with D hard to call. The V end was cut by 5 bases, the J end by 5 bases, with 9 bases between. The V gene's germline CDR1 is MDHEN and CDR2 SYDVKM. The CDR3 spans 12 residues. The DNA for the CDR3 is TGTGCCAGCAGTAGACGGGTTTATGGCTACACCTTC. Protein product: CASSRRVYGYTF.

The chain carries TRBV27 and TRBJ2-1; perhaps TRBD2 as D (6 bases). The CDR3 loop spans 15 amino acids. Trimming cost V 3 bases and J 2 bases, with 11 bases left between them. Germline V gene lookup returns CDR1 MNHEY and CDR2 SMNVEV (reference sequence). CDR3 bases: TGTGCCAGCAGTTTTGGTGGAGGGGCCTACAATGAGCAGTTCTTC. It translates to CASSFGGGAYNEQFF.

This clone was seen just once. This rearrangement joins TRBV30 to TRBJ2-5; 9 bases fit TRBD1. Germline V gene data show CDR1 as GTSNPN and CDR2 as SVGIG (reference sequence). The CDR3 runs to 13 residues. The V segment lost 5 bases and the J segment 5 bases; nucleotides outside the gene matches: 6. The CDR3 loop reads CAWVGQGEETQYF. For the CDR3, the DNA is TGTGCCTGGGTGGGACAGGGTGAGGAGACCCAGTACTTC.

J is TRBJ2-1 and V is TRBV4-1; D possibly corresponds to TRBD2 (5 bases). V lost 1 base to trimming and J lost 5 bases, with 12 bases between them. CDR1 is MGHRA and CDR2 is YSYEKL in the germline V gene. The CDR3 runs 15 residues. CDR3 sequence: CASSQVSGLNNEQFF. As DNA, the CDR3 is TGCGCCAGCAGCCAAGTTTCGGGGTTAAACAATGAGCAGTTCTTC.

V and J are TRBV10-3 and TRBJ2-5; tentative D call: TRBD2 (6 bases). The germline gives CDR1 ENHRY, CDR2 SYGVKD. V was shortened by 3 bases and J by 3 bases, with 20 bases between the two germline ends. This CDR3 has 17 residues. In DNA, the CDR3 is TGTGCCATCAGTGACCCGTCGGGTAGCGGAGTGAAAGAGACCCAGTACTTC. Residues: CAISDPSGSGVKETQYF.

This sequence joins TRBV30 and TRBJ1-2, with a tentative D call TRBD1 (6 bases). CDR3 length equals 15 residues. Trimming shortened V by 0 bases and J by 4 bases, and 15 bases separated the two germline ends. Germline V gene sequence: CDR1 GTSNPN, CDR2 SVGIG (reference sequence). CDR3 sequence reads: CAWSVWDIEAYGYTF. The CDR3 coding sequence is TGTGCCTGGAGTGTATGGGACATCGAGGCCTATGGCTACACCTTC.

This clone was seen just once. The V gene is TRBV2, the J gene TRBJ2-7, with 9 bases identical to TRBD2. Germline V lookup: CDR1 SNHLY, CDR2 FYNNEI. The junction had 9 bases not matched to a gene; V was cut back by 6 bases and J by 0 bases. This CDR3 spans 16 amino acids. The CDR3 loop is CASRGGYSGSSYEQYF. In nucleotides, the CDR3 is TGTGCCAGCAGGGGAGGATATAGCGGGAGCTCCTACGAGCAGTACTTC.

This chain joins TRBV27 and TRBJ2-2; the D gene is possibly TRBD2 (5 bases). V dropped 1 base and J dropped 6 bases, with 15 bases sitting between them. Germline V gene sequence: CDR1 MNHEY, CDR2 SMNVEV (reference sequence). The CDR3 is 16 amino acids. The CDR3 protein is CASSLFGSAVAGELFF. The CDR3 region has the DNA TGTGCCAGCAGTTTATTCGGGTCAGCGGTTGCCGGGGAGCTGTTTTTT.

The rearrangement joins TRBV27 to TRBJ2-3, with D unresolved. The CDR3 totals 14 residues. Germline assignment: CDR1 MNHEY and CDR2 SMNVEV (reference sequence). Trimming took 7 bases from V and 4 from J, leaving 15 bases between them. The CDR3: CASMPLWSSDTQYF. CDR3 nucleotides: TGTGCCAGCATGCCCCTTTGGAGCTCAGATACGCAGTATTTT.

The V call is TRBV27, the J call TRBJ2-7, with 12 positions matching TRBD2. Looked up from germline, CDR1 is MNHEY and CDR2 is SMNVEV (reference sequence). This CDR3 spans 13 amino acids. Unmatched junction bases numbered 2, after V lost 4 bases and J lost 7 bases. The DNA of the CDR3 is TGTGCCAGCAGTTCGACTAGCGGGGGTGAGCAGTACTTC. This codes for CASSSTSGGEQYF.

This sequence joins TRBV13 and TRBJ2-1; 8 nucleotides agree with TRBD2. The CDR3 length is 13 residues. The V and J ends lost 10 bases and 3 bases, in that order; junction bases with no gene match: 5. The V gene's germline CDR1 is PRHDT and CDR2 FYEKMQ (reference sequence). CDR3 in DNA: TGTGCCACCTCTAGCGGGCGCTACAATGAGCAGTTCTTC. Protein: CATSSGRYNEQFF.

The chain recombines TRBV7-9 with TRBJ2-2; 8 bases match TRBD2. In germline, CDR1 is SEHNR, CDR2 FQNEAQ (reference sequence). Trimming cost V 5 bases and J 3 bases; bases outside gene matches: 14. This CDR3 contains 18 residues. The CDR3 here is CASSNSIPGGADTGELFF. CDR3 in DNA: TGTGCCAGCAGCAATAGTATCCCGGGGGGGGCTGACACCGGGGAGCTGTTTTTT.

This chain connects TRBV7-2 to TRBJ2-5; the D gene is possibly TRBD1 (5 bases). V lost 5 bases to trimming and J lost 2 bases, with 15 bases between them. The germline V gene encodes CDR1 SGHTA and CDR2 FQGNSA. The CDR3 spans 15 residues. CDR3 sequence: CASSRWGKIQETQYF. The CDR3, as DNA: TGTGCCAGCAGCCGCTGGGGCAAGATACAAGAGACCCAGTACTTC. Based on the CDR3 plus reference TRBV7-2 and TRBJ2-5, the full variable domain is GAGVSQSPSNKVTEKGKDVELRCDPISGHTALYWYRQSLGQGLEFLIYFQGNSAPDKSGLPSDRFSAERTGGSVSTLTIQRTQQEDSAVYLCASSRWGKIQETQYFGPGTRLLVL.

The chain joins TRBV2 to TRBJ2-5; 10 nucleotides agree with TRBD1. CDR3 length: 14 amino acids. Germline V CDR1 and CDR2: SNHLY, FYNNEI. V shed 7 bases, J shed 5 bases, and the junction held 7 bases outside the gene matches. The CDR3 sequence: CASIPDRGWETQYF. The CDR3 coding sequence is TGTGCCAGCATCCCGGACAGGGGGTGGGAGACCCAGTACTTC. The variable domain in full, with the rest retrieved from reference TRBV2 and TRBJ2-5, is EPEVTQTPSHQVTQMGQEVILRCVPISNHLYFYWYRQILGQKVEFLVSFYNNEISEKSEIFDDQFSVERPDGSNFTLKIRSTKLEDSAMYFCASIPDRGWETQYFGPGTRLLVL.